This T cell receptor beta chain was documented in a study of OX40 agonist ivuxolimab in advanced cancers. Regarding the research as a whole: Ivuxolimab, which targeted the costimulatory receptor OX40 (CD134), was an agonistic, fully human IgG2 monoclonal antibody. Patients were allowed to have had prior anti-PD-1, anti-PD-L1 or anti-CTLA-4 therapy, and approximately 43% of the dose-escalation patients had previously received checkpoint inhibitors. Three dose-escalation patients achieved partial responses, one with hepatocellular carcinoma and two with cutaneous melanoma. Among the approximately 50 dose-escalation patients, around 20 had hepatocellular carcinoma, around 15 melanoma, 9 renal cell carcinoma and 9 head and neck cancer. The monotherapy dose-escalation portion (N of about 57 patients) of the phase I ivuxolimab trial is reported in the paper. The dose-escalation cohort was about 83% male with a mean age of approximately 60 years, ranging from roughly 23 to 85. Intravenous ivuxolimab was administered to patients every 2 weeks at six dose levels: 0.01, 0.1, 0.3, 1.5, 3 and 10 mg/kg. The purpose of peripheral TCRbeta sequencing was to test whether ivuxolimab changed TCR sequence diversity and led to clonal T-cell expansion. Overall study outcomes, separate from this receptor: Low levels of normalized T-cell clonal expansion were also seen in some patients who did not respond. At doses of 0.1 to 3.0 mg/kg, clonal expansion of both CD4+ and CD8+ blood T cells was observed from baseline to week 6. After ivuxolimab, CD8+ T cells had more expanded clones than CD4+ T cells on average. Which antigens the clonally expanded peripheral T cells were specific for was not determined. In the 0.1-3.0 mg/kg groups, partial responders had among the lowest normalized peripheral clonal expansion, particularly in CD8+ T cells.

Trimming removed 5 bases from V and 4 bases from J, leaving 14 bases between the germline ends. CDR1 and CDR2 are drawn from the germline V gene: SGHAT, FQNNGV. Inclusive of the bounding cysteine and phenylalanine, the CDR3 is 14 residues long. Just CDR3 DNA is preserved here, 42 bases in frame from base 1. For sequencing of the TCRbeta CDR3 region, genomic DNA was extracted from the sorted cells. The immunoSEQ Assay was used to sequence the TCRbeta CDR3 regions. The source is immuneACCESS, and TCRdb retained only in-frame sequences with V and J called. Part of the clones is not carried over; for the studies checked, unresolved V genes explain less than half of this, and the remainder is unexplained. Here the sample has roughly 76,000 clones; about 85% occur a single time. The ten largest account for under 6% of the sample. Patients with a history of autoimmune disease or receiving systemic immunosuppression were excluded from the trial. Peripheral blood for TCR sequencing was collected from all dose cohorts at baseline, on cycle 4 day 1, and on cycle 7 day 1. Samples were obtained from an open-label, multicenter, first-in-human phase I dose-escalation trial of ivuxolimab. Adults with locally advanced or metastatic melanoma, renal cell, hepatocellular, or head and neck squamous cell carcinoma were enrolled in the trial. Before TCR sequencing, CD4+ T cells and CD8+ T cells were sorted from peripheral blood as separate populations.

As concerns this clone: Its antigen is unknown. No quality values exist for individual bases; no much larger clone is one base distant.

The specimen was CD4+ or CD8+ T cells sorted from blood, collected in a trial of the OX40 agonist ivuxolimab. The rearranged segments are TRBV11-2 and TRBJ1-1; the D segment could be TRBD1, given 6 matching bases. This clonotype was sampled from an adult with an advanced solid tumor such as melanoma, head and neck, liver or kidney cancer. This receptor has the CDR3 CASSAYQGPTEAFF. The bases are TGTGCCAGCAGCGCCTATCAGGGGCCCACTGAAGCTTTCTTT.